The present T cell receptor beta chain was sequenced within a study of PD-1 blockade in classical Hodgkin lymphoma. Overall study context: Nivolumab 3 mg/kg was given intravenously every 2 weeks. Study-wide results and caveats: TCR diversity rose significantly by C4D1 in CD4+ but not CD8+ cells. Relapsed/refractory patients reportedly had lower baseline diversity than newly diagnosed patients.

Libraries were prepared by immunoSEQ multiplex PCR; TCRdb keeps only in-frame clonotypes and omits some of them. This repertoire shows about 4,300 clones, 70% to 80% found once; its top ten account for around 26%. Documented time point: cycle 4 day 1 (C4D1), after less than 7 weeks of nivolumab. Each of the patients experienced relapse following autologous stem cell transplantation, and their brentuximab vedotin exposure differed. Magnetic negative selection was used to purify CD8+ T cells from thawed PBMCs. For this clone: Its specificity is unknown.

The TCR comes from a human donor with classical Hodgkin lymphoma. Source: CD8+ T cells from blood, taken before the fourth cycle of nivolumab.

The CDR3 nucleotides are TGTGCCAGCACCCAATCGGGTTCACGGGGCTACACCTTC. The encoded protein is CASTQSGSRGYTF. The V gene is TRBV9, the J gene TRBJ1-2; D is unclear. The V gene's germline CDR1 is SGDLS and CDR2 YYNGEE. The CDR3 sequence is 13 residues long. Trimming left V 6 bases short and J 8 bases short, with 17 bases between.